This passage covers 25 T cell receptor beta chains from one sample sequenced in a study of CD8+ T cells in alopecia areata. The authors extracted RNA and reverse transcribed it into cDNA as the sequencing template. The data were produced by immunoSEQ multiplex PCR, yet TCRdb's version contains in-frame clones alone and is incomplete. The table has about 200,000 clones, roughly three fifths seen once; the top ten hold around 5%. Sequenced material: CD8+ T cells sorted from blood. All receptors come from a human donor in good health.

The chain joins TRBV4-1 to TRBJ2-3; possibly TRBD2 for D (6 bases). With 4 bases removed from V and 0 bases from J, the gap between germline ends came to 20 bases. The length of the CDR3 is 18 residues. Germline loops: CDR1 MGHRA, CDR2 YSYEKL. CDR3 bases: TGCGCCAGCAGCCGCGGATTAGGCGGGGATTCTAGCACAGATACGCAGTATTTT. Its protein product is CASSRGLGGDSSTDTQYF.

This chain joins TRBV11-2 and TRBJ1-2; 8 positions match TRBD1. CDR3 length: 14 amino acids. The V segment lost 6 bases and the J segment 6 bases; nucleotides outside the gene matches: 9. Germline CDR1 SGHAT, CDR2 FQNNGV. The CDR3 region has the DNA TGTGCCAGCAGATCAGGACAGGGCCCCCATGGCTACACCTTC. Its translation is CASRSGQGPHGYTF.

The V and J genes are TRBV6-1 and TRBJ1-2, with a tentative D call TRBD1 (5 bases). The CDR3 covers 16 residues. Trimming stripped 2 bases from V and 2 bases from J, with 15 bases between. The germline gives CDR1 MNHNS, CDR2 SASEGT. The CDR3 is CASSEIGDRPNYGYTF. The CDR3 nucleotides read TGTGCCAGCAGTGAAATCGGAGACAGACCAAACTATGGCTACACCTTC.

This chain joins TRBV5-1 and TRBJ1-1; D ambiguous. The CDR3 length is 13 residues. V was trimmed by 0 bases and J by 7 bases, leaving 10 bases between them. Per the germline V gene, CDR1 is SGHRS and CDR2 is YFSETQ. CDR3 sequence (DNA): TGCGCCAGCAGCTTGGCATCAACAGTTGAAGCTTTCTTT. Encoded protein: CASSLASTVEAFF.

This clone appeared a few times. Here the CDR3 reads CAISGEAGGGSNEQFF. The CDR3 DNA reads TGTGCCATCAGTGGGGAAGCGGGGGGAGGATCCAATGAGCAGTTCTTC. The V call is TRBV10-3, the J call TRBJ2-1; 9 bases match TRBD2. The CDR3 spans 16 residues. The germline gives CDR1 ENHRY, CDR2 SYGVKD. The V and J ends lost 4 bases and 6 bases, in that order; junction bases with no gene match: 10.

In nucleotides, the CDR3 is TGCAGCGTTGCGGATAGAACCGGGGAGCTGTTTTTT. This translates into CSVADRTGELFF. The chain couples TRBV29-1 to TRBJ2-2; D remains ambiguous. The V gene's germline CDR1 is SQVTM and CDR2 ANQGSEA. V lost 4 bases to trimming and J lost 5 bases, with 8 bases between them. The CDR3 consists of 12 residues.

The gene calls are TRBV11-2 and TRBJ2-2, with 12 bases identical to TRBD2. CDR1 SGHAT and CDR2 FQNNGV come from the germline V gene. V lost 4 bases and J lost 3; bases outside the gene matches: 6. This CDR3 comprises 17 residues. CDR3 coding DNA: TGTGCCAGCAGCTCTGTGACTAGCGGGGGAGACACCGGGGAGCTGTTTTTT. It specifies CASSSVTSGGDTGELFF.

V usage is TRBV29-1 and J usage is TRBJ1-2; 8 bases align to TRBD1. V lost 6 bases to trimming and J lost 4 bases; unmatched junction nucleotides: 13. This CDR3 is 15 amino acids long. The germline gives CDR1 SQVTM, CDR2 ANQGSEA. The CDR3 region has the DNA TGCAGCGTCGTGACAGGGGCCCGGGTGGGCTATGGCTACACCTTC. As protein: CSVVTGARVGYGYTF.

CDR3 residues: CASSPFEVGSGNTIYF. The CDR3 DNA sequence: TGCGCCAGCAGCCCATTTGAAGTGGGTTCTGGAAACACCATATATTTT. The chain carries TRBV5-1 and TRBJ1-3; D is unclear. Germline CDR1 is SGHRS and CDR2 is YFSETQ. This CDR3 is 16 amino acids long. The V and J ends lost 4 bases and 1 base respectively, with 15 bases between them.

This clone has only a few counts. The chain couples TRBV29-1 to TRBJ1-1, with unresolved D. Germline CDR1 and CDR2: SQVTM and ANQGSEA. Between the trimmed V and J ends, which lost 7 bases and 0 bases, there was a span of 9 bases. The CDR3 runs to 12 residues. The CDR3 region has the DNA TGCAGCGCATCTGGCATGAACACTGAAGCTTTCTTT. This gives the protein CSASGMNTEAFF.

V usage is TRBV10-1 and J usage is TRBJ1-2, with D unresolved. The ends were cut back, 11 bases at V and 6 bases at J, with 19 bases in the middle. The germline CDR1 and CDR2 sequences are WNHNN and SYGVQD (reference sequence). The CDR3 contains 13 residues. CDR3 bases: TGCGCCCGGACGGACCCCCCGGCTCATGGCTACACCTTC. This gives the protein CARTDPPAHGYTF.

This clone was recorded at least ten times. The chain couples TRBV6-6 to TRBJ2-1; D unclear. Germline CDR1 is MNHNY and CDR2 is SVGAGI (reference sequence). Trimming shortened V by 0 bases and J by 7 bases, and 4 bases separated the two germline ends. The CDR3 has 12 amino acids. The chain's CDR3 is CASSYSLNEQFF. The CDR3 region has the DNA TGTGCCAGCAGTTACTCGTTGAATGAGCAGTTCTTC.

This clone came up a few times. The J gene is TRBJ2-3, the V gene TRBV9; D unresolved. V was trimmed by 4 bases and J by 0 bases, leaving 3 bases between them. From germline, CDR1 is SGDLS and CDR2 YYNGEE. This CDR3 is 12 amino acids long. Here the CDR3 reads CASSLSTDTQYF. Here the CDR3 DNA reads TGTGCCAGCAGCCTTAGCACAGATACGCAGTATTTT.

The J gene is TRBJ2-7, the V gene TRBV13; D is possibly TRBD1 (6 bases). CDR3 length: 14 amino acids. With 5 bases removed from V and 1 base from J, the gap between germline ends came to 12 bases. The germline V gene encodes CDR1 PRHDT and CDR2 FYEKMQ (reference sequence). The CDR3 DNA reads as TGTGCCAGCAGCCACCGGACAGAATCCTACGAGCAGTACTTC. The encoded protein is CASSHRTESYEQYF.

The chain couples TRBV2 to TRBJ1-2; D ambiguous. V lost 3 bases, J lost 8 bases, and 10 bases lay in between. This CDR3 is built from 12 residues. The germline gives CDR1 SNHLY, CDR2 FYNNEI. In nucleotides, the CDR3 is TGTGCCAGCAGTGACGTGTTTGGCGGCTACACCTTC. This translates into CASSDVFGGYTF.

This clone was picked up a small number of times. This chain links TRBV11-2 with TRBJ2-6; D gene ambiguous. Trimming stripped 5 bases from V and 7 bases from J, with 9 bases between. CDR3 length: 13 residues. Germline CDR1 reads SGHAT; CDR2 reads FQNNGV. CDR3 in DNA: TGTGCCAGCAGCCCCTGGGGAGCCAACGTCCTGACTTTC. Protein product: CASSPWGANVLTF.

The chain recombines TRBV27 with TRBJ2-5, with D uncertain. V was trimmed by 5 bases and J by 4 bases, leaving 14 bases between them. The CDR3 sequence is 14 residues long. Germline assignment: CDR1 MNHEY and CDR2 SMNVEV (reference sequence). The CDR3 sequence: CASSPSLRVETQYF. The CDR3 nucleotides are TGTGCCAGCAGTCCCTCTTTGCGAGTAGAGACCCAGTACTTC.

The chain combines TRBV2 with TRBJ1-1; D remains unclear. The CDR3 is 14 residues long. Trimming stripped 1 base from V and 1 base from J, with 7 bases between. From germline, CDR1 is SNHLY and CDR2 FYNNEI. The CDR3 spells CASSEDVGNTEAFF. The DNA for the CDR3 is TGTGCCAGCAGTGAAGATGTCGGGAACACTGAAGCTTTCTTT.

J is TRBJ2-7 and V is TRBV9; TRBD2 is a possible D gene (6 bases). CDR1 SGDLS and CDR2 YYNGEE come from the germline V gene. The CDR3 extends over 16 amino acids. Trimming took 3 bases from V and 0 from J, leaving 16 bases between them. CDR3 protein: CASSGGGGAYSYEQYF. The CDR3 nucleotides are TGTGCCAGCAGCGGGGGTGGCGGGGCGTACTCCTACGAGCAGTACTTC.

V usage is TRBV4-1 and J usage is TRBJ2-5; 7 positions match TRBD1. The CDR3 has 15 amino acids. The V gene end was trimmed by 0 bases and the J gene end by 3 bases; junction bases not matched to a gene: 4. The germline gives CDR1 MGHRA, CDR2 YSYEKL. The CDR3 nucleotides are TGCGCCAGCAGCCAAGATGAGGGGACAGAAGAGACCCAGTACTTC. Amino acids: CASSQDEGTEETQYF.

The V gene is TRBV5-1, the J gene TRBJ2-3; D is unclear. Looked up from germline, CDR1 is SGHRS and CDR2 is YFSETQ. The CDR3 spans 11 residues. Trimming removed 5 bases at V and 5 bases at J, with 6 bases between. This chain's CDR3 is CASRWGDTQYF. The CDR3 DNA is TGCGCCAGCAGGTGGGGAGATACGCAGTATTTT.

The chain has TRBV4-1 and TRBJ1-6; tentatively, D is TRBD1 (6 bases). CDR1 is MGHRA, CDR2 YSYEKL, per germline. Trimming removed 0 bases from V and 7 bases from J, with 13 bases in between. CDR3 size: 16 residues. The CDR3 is CASSQDRGKANSPLHF. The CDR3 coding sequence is TGCGCCAGCAGCCAAGACAGGGGAAAGGCAAATTCACCCCTCCACTTT.

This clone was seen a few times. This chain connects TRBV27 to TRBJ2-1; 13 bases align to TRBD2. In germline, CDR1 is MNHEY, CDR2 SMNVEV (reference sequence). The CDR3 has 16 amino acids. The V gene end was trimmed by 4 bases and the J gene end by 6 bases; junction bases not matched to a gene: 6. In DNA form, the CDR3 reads TGTGCCAGCAGTTCTTATCGACTAGCGGGGGGCAATGAGCAGTTCTTC. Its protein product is CASSSYRLAGGNEQFF.

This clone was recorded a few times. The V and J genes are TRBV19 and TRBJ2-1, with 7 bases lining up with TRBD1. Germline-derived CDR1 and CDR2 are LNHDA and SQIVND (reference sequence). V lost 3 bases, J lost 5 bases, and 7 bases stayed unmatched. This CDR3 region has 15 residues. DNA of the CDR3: TGTGCCAGTAGTATGGGACAGTTAGGAAACAATGAGCAGTTCTTC. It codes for CASSMGQLGNNEQFF.

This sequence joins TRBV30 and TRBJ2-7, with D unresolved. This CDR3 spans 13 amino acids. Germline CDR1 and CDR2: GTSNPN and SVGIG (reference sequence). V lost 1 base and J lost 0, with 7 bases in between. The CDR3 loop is CAWSGVISYEQYF. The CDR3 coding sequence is TGTGCCTGGAGTGGGGTCATCTCCTACGAGCAGTACTTC.